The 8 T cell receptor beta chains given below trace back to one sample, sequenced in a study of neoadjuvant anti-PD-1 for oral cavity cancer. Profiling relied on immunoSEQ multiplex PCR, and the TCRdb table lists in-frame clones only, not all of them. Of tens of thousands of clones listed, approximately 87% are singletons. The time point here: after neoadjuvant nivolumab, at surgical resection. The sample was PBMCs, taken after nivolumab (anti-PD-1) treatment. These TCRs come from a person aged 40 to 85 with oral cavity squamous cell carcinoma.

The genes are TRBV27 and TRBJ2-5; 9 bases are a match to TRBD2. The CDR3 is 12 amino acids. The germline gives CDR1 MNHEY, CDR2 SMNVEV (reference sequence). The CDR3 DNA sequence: TGTAGGCCTAGCGGGGTACAGGAGACCCAGTACTTC. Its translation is CRPSGVQETQYF.

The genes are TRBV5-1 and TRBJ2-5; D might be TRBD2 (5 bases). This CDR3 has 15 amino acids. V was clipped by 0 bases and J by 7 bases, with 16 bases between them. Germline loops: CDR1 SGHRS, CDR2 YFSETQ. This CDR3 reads CASSLVIEGSGTQYF. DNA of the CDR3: TGCGCCAGCAGCTTGGTTATCGAGGGTTCGGGGACCCAGTACTTC.

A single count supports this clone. The DNA for the CDR3 is TGTGCCAGCCGTAGAAGGACAGGGCCAAGCGGAGGCTACACCTTC. It codes for CASRRRTGPSGGYTF. This chain links TRBV28 with TRBJ1-2; 8 bases line up with TRBD1. Per the germline V gene, CDR1 is MDHEN and CDR2 is SYDVKM. The CDR3 is made up of 15 amino acids. The J segment lost 8 bases and the V segment lost 8 bases, leaving 16 bases of the junction unmatched.

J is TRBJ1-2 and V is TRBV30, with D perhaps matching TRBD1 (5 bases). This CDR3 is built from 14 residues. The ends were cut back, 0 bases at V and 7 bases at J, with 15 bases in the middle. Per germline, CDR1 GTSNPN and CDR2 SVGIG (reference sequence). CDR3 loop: CAWSVLSGGFGYTF. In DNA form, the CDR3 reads TGTGCCTGGAGTGTATTGAGTGGGGGATTTGGCTACACCTTC.

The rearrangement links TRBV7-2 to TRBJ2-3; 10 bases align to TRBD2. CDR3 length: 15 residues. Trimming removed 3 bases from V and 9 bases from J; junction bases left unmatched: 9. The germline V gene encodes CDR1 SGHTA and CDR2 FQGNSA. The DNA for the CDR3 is TGTGCCAGCAGCTTGGTCCAGCGGGAGGGAGGAACGCAGTATTTT. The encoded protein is CASSLVQREGGTQYF.

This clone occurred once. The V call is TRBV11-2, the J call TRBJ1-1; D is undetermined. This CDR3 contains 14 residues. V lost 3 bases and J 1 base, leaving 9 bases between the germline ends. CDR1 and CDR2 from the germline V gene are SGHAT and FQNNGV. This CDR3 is CASSFGRRNTEAFF. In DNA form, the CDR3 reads TGTGCCAGCAGCTTCGGGCGGCGGAACACTGAAGCTTTCTTT.

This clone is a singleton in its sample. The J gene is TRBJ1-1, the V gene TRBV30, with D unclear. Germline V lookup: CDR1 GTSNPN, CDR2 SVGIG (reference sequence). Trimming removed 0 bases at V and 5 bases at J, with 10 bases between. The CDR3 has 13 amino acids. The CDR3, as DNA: TGTGCCTGGAGTGTGAAGTGGGAGACTGAAGCTTTCTTT. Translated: CAWSVKWETEAFF.

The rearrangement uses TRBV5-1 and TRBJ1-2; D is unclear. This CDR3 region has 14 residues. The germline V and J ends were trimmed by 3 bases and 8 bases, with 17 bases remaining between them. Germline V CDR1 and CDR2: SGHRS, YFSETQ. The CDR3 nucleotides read TGCGCCAGCAGCTCCGGACTAGCGGGTTGGGGCTACACCTTC. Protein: CASSSGLAGWGYTF.